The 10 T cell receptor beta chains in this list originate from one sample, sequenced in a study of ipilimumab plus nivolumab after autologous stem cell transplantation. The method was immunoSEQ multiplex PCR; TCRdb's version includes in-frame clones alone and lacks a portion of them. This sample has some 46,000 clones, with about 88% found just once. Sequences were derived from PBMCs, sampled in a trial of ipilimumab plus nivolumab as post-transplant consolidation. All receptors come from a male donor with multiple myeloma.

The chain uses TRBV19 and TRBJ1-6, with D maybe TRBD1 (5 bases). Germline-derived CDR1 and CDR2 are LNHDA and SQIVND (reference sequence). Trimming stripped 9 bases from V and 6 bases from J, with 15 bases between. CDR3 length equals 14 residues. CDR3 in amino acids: CASQDQGSNSPLHF. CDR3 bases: TGTGCCAGCCAGGACCAGGGAAGTAATTCACCCCTCCACTTT.

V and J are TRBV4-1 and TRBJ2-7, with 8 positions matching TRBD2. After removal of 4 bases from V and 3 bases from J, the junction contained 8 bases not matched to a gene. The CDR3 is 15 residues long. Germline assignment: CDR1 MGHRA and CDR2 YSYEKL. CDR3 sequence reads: CASSLVTSANYEQYF. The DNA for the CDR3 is TGCGCCAGCAGCCTCGTGACTAGCGCTAACTACGAGCAGTACTTC.

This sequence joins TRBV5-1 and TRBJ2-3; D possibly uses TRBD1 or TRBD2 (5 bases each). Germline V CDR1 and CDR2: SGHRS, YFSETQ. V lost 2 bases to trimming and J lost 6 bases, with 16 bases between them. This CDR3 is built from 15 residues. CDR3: CASSFGTSLVDTQYF. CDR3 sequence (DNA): TGCGCCAGCAGCTTTGGGACCTCGCTGGTGGATACGCAGTATTTT.

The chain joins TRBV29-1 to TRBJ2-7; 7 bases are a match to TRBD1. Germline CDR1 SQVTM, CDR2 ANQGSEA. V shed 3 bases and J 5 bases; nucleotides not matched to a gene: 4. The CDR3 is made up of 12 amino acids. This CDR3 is CSVETGFHEQYF. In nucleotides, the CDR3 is TGCAGCGTTGAGACAGGGTTCCACGAGCAGTACTTC.

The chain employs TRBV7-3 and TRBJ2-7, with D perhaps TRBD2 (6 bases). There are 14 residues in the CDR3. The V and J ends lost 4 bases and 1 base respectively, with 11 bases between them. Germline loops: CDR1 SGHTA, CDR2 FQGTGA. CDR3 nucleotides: TGTGCCAGCAGCTCAACTAGCAGATCCTACGAGCAGTACTTC. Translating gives CASSSTSRSYEQYF. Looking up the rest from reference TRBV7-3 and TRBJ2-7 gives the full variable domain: GAGVSQTPSNKVTEKGKYVELRCDPISGHTALYWYRQSLGQGPEFLIYFQGTGAADDSGLPNDRFFAVRPEGSVSTLKIQRTERGDSAVYLCASSSTSRSYEQYFGPGTRLTVT.

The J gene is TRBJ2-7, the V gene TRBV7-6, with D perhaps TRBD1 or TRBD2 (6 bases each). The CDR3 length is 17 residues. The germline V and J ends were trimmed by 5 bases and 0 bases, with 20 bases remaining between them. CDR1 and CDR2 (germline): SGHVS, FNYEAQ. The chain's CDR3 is CASSQLAGTLSSYEQYF. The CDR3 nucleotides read TGTGCCAGCAGCCAACTAGCCGGGACACTAAGCTCCTACGAGCAGTACTTC.

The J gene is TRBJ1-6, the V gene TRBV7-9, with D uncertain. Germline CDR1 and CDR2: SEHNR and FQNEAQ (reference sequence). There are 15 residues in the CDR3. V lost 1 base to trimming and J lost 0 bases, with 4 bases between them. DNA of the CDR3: TGTGCCAGCAGCTTAGGGAGCTCCTATAATTCACCCCTCCACTTT. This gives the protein CASSLGSSYNSPLHF.

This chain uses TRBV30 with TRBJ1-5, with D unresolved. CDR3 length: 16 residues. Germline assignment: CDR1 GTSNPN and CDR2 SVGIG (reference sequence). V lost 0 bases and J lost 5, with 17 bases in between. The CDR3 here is CAWSVDRILADQPQHF. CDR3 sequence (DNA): TGTGCCTGGAGTGTCGACCGTATTTTAGCGGATCAGCCCCAGCATTTT.

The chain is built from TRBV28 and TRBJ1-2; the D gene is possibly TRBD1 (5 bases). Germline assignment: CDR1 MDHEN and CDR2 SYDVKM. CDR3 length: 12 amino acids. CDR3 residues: CALRGASYGYTF. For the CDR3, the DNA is TGTGCTTTACGTGGGGCATCCTATGGCTACACCTTC.

The CDR3 DNA reads TGTGCCAGCAGCGTAGGAGGGCACCATAACTATGGCTACACCTTC. Protein: CASSVGGHHNYGYTF. The genes are TRBV9 and TRBJ1-2, with D uncertain. V lost 0 bases and J lost 1, with 10 bases in between. This CDR3 contains 15 residues. Germline V gene lookup returns CDR1 SGDLS and CDR2 YYNGEE.